What follows are 19 T cell receptor beta chains derived from one specimen sequenced in a study of blood T cell repertoires in COVID-19. Clones were read by immunoSEQ multiplex PCR, and TCRdb kept only the in-frame ones, dropping some. The sample shows about 98,000 clones, more than 65% of them seen only once. Sequenced sample: peripheral blood. The receptors come from a woman of 80 years or more with acute or convalescent COVID-19.

The chain uses TRBV4-2 and TRBJ1-6, with D possibly matching TRBD1 (6 bases). Trimming took off 0 bases at V and 8 bases at J, with 11 bases between the two ends. Germline lookup yields CDR1 LGHNA and CDR2 YNFKEQ. The CDR3 totals 15 residues. CDR3 protein: CASSQEGQGHSPLHF. The CDR3 region has the DNA TGTGCCAGCAGCCAAGAGGGTCAGGGGCATTCACCCCTCCACTTT.

The chain employs TRBV7-2 and TRBJ1-1; D unresolved. The CDR3 is made up of 13 amino acids. Germline V gene sequence: CDR1 SGHTA, CDR2 FQGNSA. Trimming stripped 5 bases from V and 1 base from J, with 8 bases between. CDR3 sequence (DNA): TGTGCCAGCAGCATACAAGAGAACACTGAAGCTTTCTTT. Translating gives CASSIQENTEAFF.

The chain joins TRBV7-2 to TRBJ1-5; D is unclear. The length of the CDR3 is 13 residues. The ends were cut back, 2 bases at V and 1 base at J, with 3 bases in the middle. CDR1 is SGHTA and CDR2 is FQGNSA in the germline V gene. The CDR3 loop is CASSLQSNQPQHF. CDR3 sequence (DNA): TGTGCCAGCAGCTTACAGAGCAATCAGCCCCAGCATTTT.

The chain has TRBV15 and TRBJ2-5; TRBD1 matches 7 bases. CDR3 length: 18 amino acids. Unmatched junction bases numbered 15, after V lost 0 bases and J lost 5 bases. Germline-derived CDR1 and CDR2 are LNHNV and YYDKDF (reference sequence). The CDR3 sequence is CATSRDLRPRQGGETQYF. CDR3 nucleotide sequence: TGTGCCACCAGCAGAGATCTTAGGCCCCGACAGGGCGGGGAGACCCAGTACTTC.

J is TRBJ1-1 and V is TRBV6-1, with D tentatively TRBD1 (5 bases). This CDR3 has 14 amino acids. Germline loops: CDR1 MNHNS, CDR2 SASEGT. V lost 3 bases, J lost 7 bases, and 15 bases lay in between. The CDR3 spells CASSDGAAGFEAFF. As DNA, the CDR3 is TGTGCCAGCAGTGACGGGGCTGCGGGATTTGAAGCTTTCTTT.

The chain uses TRBV6-1 and TRBJ1-4, with 9 positions matching TRBD1. The germline CDR1 and CDR2 sequences are MNHNS and SASEGT. The CDR3 covers 15 residues. The J segment lost 7 bases and the V segment lost 1 base, leaving 4 bases of the junction unmatched. CDR3 nucleotide sequence: TGTGCCAGCAGTGAAGGGACAGGGGCTTTTGAAAAACTGTTTTTT. This encodes CASSEGTGAFEKLFF.

There are a few counts of this clone. This chain joins TRBV21-1 and TRBJ1-2. TRBV21-1 is shown as a pseudogene. The CDR3 runs to 14 residues. The CDR3 coding sequence is TGTGCCAGCAGCACCCGGGGGTGTAACTATGGCTACACCTTC. This encodes CASSTRGCNYGYTF.

V gene TRBV15 combines with J gene TRBJ1-4, with TRBD1 matching 7 bases. Germline CDR1 LNHNV, CDR2 YYDKDF (reference sequence). CDR3 length equals 17 residues. V lost 2 bases to trimming and J lost 3 bases; unmatched junction nucleotides: 9. This CDR3 reads CATSRSRRGLANEKLFF. DNA of the CDR3: TGTGCCACCAGCAGATCACGCAGGGGGTTAGCTAATGAAAAACTGTTTTTT.

V and J are TRBV18 and TRBJ2-7; D is unresolved. Germline CDR1 is KGHSH and CDR2 is LQKENI. Deletions cut 1 base from V and 3 bases from J, with 16 bases between. This CDR3 contains 16 residues. CDR3 sequence (DNA): TGTGCCAGCTCACCACGCAGGTCCCTTTTCGACTACGAGCAGTACGTC. This translates into CASSPRRSLFDYEQYV.

The CDR3 spells CASSFERGSQNSPLHF. The CDR3 coding sequence is TGCGCCAGCAGCTTCGAAAGGGGCAGCCAAAATTCACCCCTCCACTTT. The rearrangement joins TRBV5-1 to TRBJ1-6, with a possible D match to TRBD1 (5 bases). Trimming removed 2 bases at V and 7 bases at J, with 16 bases between. Germline lookup yields CDR1 SGHRS and CDR2 YFSETQ. There are 16 residues in the CDR3.

There are a few counts of this clone. The chain is built from TRBV6-5 and TRBJ2-7; maybe TRBD1 (6 bases). Trimming pared 8 bases from V and 2 bases from J, leaving 10 bases between. The CDR3 runs 12 residues. Per the germline V gene, CDR1 is MNHEY and CDR2 is SVGAGI. For the CDR3, the DNA is TGTGCCAGCCTCAAGGGGGCCTACGAGCAGTACTTC. This codes for CASLKGAYEQYF.

The sample holds a few counts of this clone. The chain links TRBV30 to TRBJ1-1; D may be TRBD1 (5 bases). The germline gives CDR1 GTSNPN, CDR2 SVGIG (reference sequence). V lost 3 bases to trimming and J lost 5 bases, with 10 bases between them. The CDR3 totals 12 residues. The DNA for the CDR3 is TGTGCCTGGAGGCACGGGGGAACTGAAGCTTTCTTT. Its translation is CAWRHGGTEAFF.

V and J are TRBV20-1 and TRBJ2-2; the D is unclear. V was trimmed by 5 bases and J by 4 bases, leaving 2 bases between them. The CDR3 loop spans 10 amino acids. The germline V gene encodes CDR1 DFQATT and CDR2 SNEGSKA (reference sequence). The CDR3 DNA follows: TGCAGTGCTCGCACCGGGGAGCTGTTTTTT. This sequence encodes CSARTGELFF.

The V gene is TRBV4-3, the J gene TRBJ1-1, with 9 bases lining up with TRBD1. J was trimmed by 7 bases and V by 0 bases; bases with no gene match: 6. The CDR3 is 15 amino acids. The germline V gene has CDR1 LGHNA and CDR2 YSLEER. CDR3 protein: CASSQDLRQGDEAFF. CDR3 nucleotides: TGCGCCAGCAGCCAAGATCTGCGACAGGGGGATGAAGCTTTCTTT.

The genes are TRBV10-3 and TRBJ1-1; a possible D gene is TRBD1 (5 bases). The CDR3 contains 14 residues. The germline gives CDR1 ENHRY, CDR2 SYGVKD. With 4 bases removed from V and 1 base from J, the gap between germline ends came to 10 bases. The CDR3 bases are TGTGCCATCAGTGGTACAGGACAGAACACTGAAGCTTTCTTT. It encodes CAISGTGQNTEAFF.

The CDR3 spells CASSYSAPSMQFF. CDR3 sequence (DNA): TGTGCCAGCAGTTACTCGGCCCCCTCGATGCAGTTCTTC. The rearrangement links TRBV6-7 to TRBJ2-1, with D hard to call. TRBV6-7 carries the ORF label, with uncertain function. The CDR3 contains 13 residues. V lost 0 bases to trimming and J lost 12 bases, with 12 bases between them.

This chain uses TRBV27 with TRBJ1-1; 7 bases agree with TRBD1. The CDR3 sequence is 15 residues long. CDR1 is MNHEY and CDR2 is SMNVEV in the germline V gene (reference sequence). V lost 3 bases to trimming and J lost 1 base; unmatched junction nucleotides: 5. The DNA for the CDR3 is TGTGCCAGCAGTTTCAGTCCAGGGGGGAACACTGAAGCTTTCTTT. Amino acid sequence: CASSFSPGGNTEAFF.

This chain connects TRBV5-1 to TRBJ1-3; 9 positions match TRBD1. The CDR3 length is 16 residues. Trimming removed 5 bases from V and 1 base from J; junction bases left unmatched: 7. Germline CDR1 reads SGHRS; CDR2 reads YFSETQ. CDR3 sequence: CASRAAGTGSGNTIYF. The CDR3, as DNA: TGCGCCAGCAGAGCCGCCGGGACAGGGTCTGGAAACACCATATATTTT.

This chain joins TRBV3-1 (or the pseudogene TRBV3-2) and TRBJ1-3; possibly TRBD1 for D (5 bases). V lost 1 base to trimming and J lost 4 bases, with 11 bases between them. This CDR3 is 15 amino acids long. Germline V gene data show CDR1 as LGHDT and CDR2 as YNNKEL (reference sequence). The chain's CDR3 is CASSQVQGAGNTIYF. The CDR3 DNA is TGTGCCAGCAGCCAAGTTCAGGGCGCAGGAAACACCATATATTTT.